This T cell receptor beta chain was sequenced in a study of human T cells and chemical hapten exposure. Across the study: Diphenylcyclopropenone, dosed weekly to the scalp, was given to patients throughout the roughly 25-week study. Patients having alopecia areata, totalis or universalis were mostly female.

Time point given: patch test 1, 2 weeks after DPC sensitization. This sample's treatment: therapeutic diphenylcyclopropenone sensitization with weekly scalp DPC. The CDR3 loop spans 18 amino acids. V shed 1 base and J shed 4 bases, with 24 bases lying between them. Per the germline V gene, CDR1 is SGHRS and CDR2 is YFSETQ. TCRdb itself ran the RACE reads through MiXCR, one entry per CDR3 protein. Of approximately 400,000 distinct CDR3 sequences in the sample, nearly 5% were seen once. This clonotype was observed at least ten times. The target antigen is unknown. Notes on the study in general: Expanded TCRs made up significantly more big CDR3 similarity clusters than controls did. TCRs above 1 in 1000 frequency stayed constant with DPC sensitization.

This chain joins TRBV5-1 and TRBJ2-7; possibly TRBD1 for D (5 bases). This sequence originates from a woman between 45 and 60 years old with alopecia areata. Some clones in this sample may be carry-over from other donors' samples. This specimen was whole blood, taken in connection with sensitization to the hapten diphenylcyclopropenone (DPC). This CDR3 is CASSLRTRTSLNGYEQYF. CDR3 nucleotide sequence: TGCGCCAGCAGCTTGAGGACAAGAACGTCCCTAAACGGGTACGAGCAGTACTTC.